The 32 T cell receptor beta chains presented below share a single source sample, sequenced in a study of T cells in Graves' hyperthyroidism and ophthalmopathy. Amplification of TCR beta CDR3 regions was performed using RNA transcripts as template. A first-round RT-PCR of the TCR CDR3 used the HTBI primer set. Via MiXCR, TCRdb re-called the multiplex PCR reads, giving one row per CDR3 protein. Among fewer than 200,000 distinct CDR3 sequences listed, 15% to 20% were seen once. Input material: blood. These receptors were collected from a woman between 50 and 59 years old with Graves' hyperthyroidism.

This clonotype has a count of ten or more. The chain uses TRBV13 and TRBJ2-5; a possible D gene is TRBD2 (6 bases). Germline values: CDR1 PRHDT, CDR2 FYEKMQ (reference sequence). The V end lost 0 bases, the J end lost 5 bases, and 7 bases lay between the germline ends. The CDR3 is made up of 13 amino acids. CDR3 in amino acids: CASSLGAGETQYF. The DNA for the CDR3 is TGTGCCAGCAGCTTAGGTGCGGGGGAGACCCAGTACTTC.

In its sample, this clonotype was seen many times. The chain joins TRBV6-2 or TRBV6-3 to TRBJ1-2; D call uncertain. This CDR3 region has 13 residues. Per germline, CDR1 MNHEY and CDR2 SVGEGT. V was cut by 9 bases and J by 0 bases, with 11 bases left in between. CDR3 sequence: CASRSSANYGYTF. Written as DNA, the CDR3 is TGTGCCAGTCGGAGTTCAGCTAACTATGGCTACACCTTC.

This clonotype was counted many times. The CDR3 sequence: CASSQLLAGGPMYF. The CDR3 DNA is TGTGCCAGCAGCCAACTACTAGCGGGGGGCCCAATGTACTTC. This chain joins TRBV3-1 and TRBJ2-5, with 12 bases identical to TRBD2. CDR3 length: 14 residues. The germline CDR1 and CDR2 sequences are LGHDT and YNNKEL (reference sequence). With 2 bases clipped from V and 13 bases from J, the junction kept 8 bases outside the gene matches.

This clonotype was observed at least ten times. This chain joins TRBV5-1 and TRBJ1-1; no definite D call. Germline V gene data show CDR1 as SGHRS and CDR2 as YFSETQ. The CDR3 has 14 residues. The ends were cut back, 2 bases at V and 2 bases at J, with 10 bases in the middle. DNA for the CDR3: TGCGCCAGCAGCTTTGGACCGACAAACACTGAAGCTTTCTTT. Protein: CASSFGPTNTEAFF.

Ten or more counts support this clonotype. The CDR3 region is CATWTGPAGGYTF. The DNA of the CDR3 is TGTGCCACCTGGACAGGCCCCGCGGGGGGCTACACCTTC. The chain has TRBV3-1 and TRBJ1-2, with 7 bases that match TRBD1. J gave up 8 bases and V 10 bases, and 13 bases lay outside the gene matches. The V gene's germline CDR1 is LGHDT and CDR2 YNNKEL (reference sequence). This CDR3 region has 13 residues. The complete variable domain, with remaining parts taken from reference TRBV3-1 and TRBJ1-2, reads DTAVSQTPKYLVTQMGNDKSIKCEQNLGHDTMYWYKQDSKKFLKIMFSYNNKELIINETVPNRFSPKSPDKAHLNLHINSLELGDSAVYFCATWTGPAGGYTFGSGTRLTVV.

Many counts were recorded for this clonotype. The chain joins TRBV20-1 to TRBJ2-3; D not resolved. V was cut by 3 bases and J by 0 bases, with 16 bases left in between. The CDR3 is 16 amino acids. The germline CDR1 and CDR2 sequences are DFQATT and SNEGSKA (reference sequence). In DNA form, the CDR3 reads TGCAGTGCTAGGGGCAGCTCTGGTGCTAGCACAGATACGCAGTATTTT. It codes for CSARGSSGASTDTQYF.

Regarding this clonotype: A read error may explain this, as a much larger clone is one base away. This chain connects TRBV5-5 to TRBJ1-4; TRBD1 matches at 9 bases. The CDR3 runs to 13 residues. Germline lookup yields CDR1 SGHKS and CDR2 YYEKEE (reference sequence). The chain's CDR3 is CASGLTGGEKLFF. CDR3 nucleotide sequence: TGTGCCAGCGGCTTGACAGGGGGGGAAAAACTGTTTTTT.

J is TRBJ1-1 and V is TRBV28, with a tentative D call TRBD1 (5 bases). Germline CDR1 reads MDHEN; CDR2 reads SYDVKM. Trimming shortened V by 2 bases and J by 7 bases, and 23 bases separated the two germline ends. The CDR3 length is 17 residues. CDR3 loop: CASSLLYGDRFFCEAFF. The DNA for the CDR3 is TGTGCCAGCAGTTTACTTTACGGTGACAGATTCTTTTGTGAAGCTTTCTTT.

This clonotype was counted at least ten times. The CDR3 loop reads CASSYSSSIGETQYF. The CDR3 coding sequence is TGTGCCAGCAGTTACTCGAGTTCGATCGGAGAGACCCAGTACTTC. The chain uses TRBV6-2 or TRBV6-3 and TRBJ2-5, with no clear D. V dropped 0 bases and J dropped 4 bases, with 12 bases sitting between them. Looked up from germline, CDR1 is MNHEY and CDR2 is SVGEGT. CDR3 size: 15 residues.

This clonotype came up many times. The chain is built from TRBV20-1 and TRBJ1-3; D possibly corresponds to TRBD1 (6 bases). The CDR3 is made up of 14 amino acids. V was pared by 6 bases and J by 4 bases, with 16 bases between. Germline V gene data show CDR1 as DFQATT and CDR2 as SNEGSKA (reference sequence). DNA of the CDR3: TGCAGTGCACCATTACAGGGATCCGGAAACACCATATATTTT. Encoded protein: CSAPLQGSGNTIYF.

This clonotype came up many times. This chain joins TRBV7-3 and TRBJ2-5; the match to TRBD2 covers 14 bases. The germline CDR1 and CDR2 sequences are SGHTA and FQGTGA. Trimming at V came to 2 bases and at J to 7 bases, leaving 15 bases not matched to a gene. The CDR3 is 19 amino acids. The CDR3 coding sequence is TGTGCCAGCAGCTTAGGTTTCAGGACTAGCGGGGGGCCTGAAGGGACCCAGTACTTC. Amino acids: CASSLGFRTSGGPEGTQYF.

In this sample, this clonotype turned up many times. The gene calls are TRBV6-1 and TRBJ1-2; D ambiguous. V was cut by 5 bases and J by 3 bases, with 10 bases left in between. The CDR3 sequence is 13 residues long. Germline assignment: CDR1 MNHNS and CDR2 SASEGT. CDR3 in amino acids: CASSYRRDYGYTF. In nucleotides, the CDR3 is TGTGCCAGCAGTTATAGAAGGGACTATGGCTACACCTTC.

The rearrangement uses TRBV2 and TRBJ2-7; maybe TRBD2 (6 bases). CDR3 length: 12 amino acids. Germline CDR1 reads SNHLY; CDR2 reads FYNNEI. V lost 4 bases, J lost 6 bases, and 10 bases lay in between. The CDR3 DNA sequence: TGTGCCAGCAGTGGGGAGGTGGGCGAGCAGTACTTC. It yields the protein CASSGEVGEQYF.

This clonotype has a count of ten or more. A much larger clone lies one base from this, so it may be a read error. CDR3 sequence reads: CASAEAGADKEAQYF. For the CDR3, the DNA is TGTGCTTCGGCGGAGGCGGGGGCTGACAAAGAGGCCCAGTACTTC. The V gene is TRBV28, the J gene TRBJ2-5; possibly TRBD2 for D (7 bases). In germline, CDR1 is MDHEN, CDR2 SYDVKM. CDR3 length: 15 amino acids.

This clonotype turned up a few times. The chain employs TRBV4-1 and TRBJ1-6; 9 bases align to TRBD1. Germline lookup yields CDR1 MGHRA and CDR2 YSYEKL. There are 19 residues in the CDR3. V was pared by 0 bases and J by 13 bases, with 19 bases of the junction left unmatched. CDR3 amino acids: CASSQEDFKSTGGSFPLHF. The CDR3 bases are TGCGCCAGCAGCCAAGAAGATTTCAAATCAACAGGGGGCAGCTTTCCCCTCCACTTT.

This clonotype was observed at least ten times. This sequence joins TRBV6-1 and TRBJ1-5; D gene unclear. The CDR3 contains 11 residues. Trimming cost V 4 bases and J 12 bases, with 10 bases left between them. Looked up from germline, CDR1 is MNHNS and CDR2 is SASEGT. The CDR3 sequence: CASSVGRIQHF. The CDR3 DNA is TGTGCCAGCAGTGTCGGCAGAATCCAGCATTTT.

This clonotype was counted at least ten times. CDR3 sequence (DNA): TGTGCCAGCAGTCTCTCGGGGGAGGGTTCACCCCTCCACTTT. It yields the protein CASSLSGEGSPLHF. The chain combines TRBV6-1 with TRBJ1-6; a weak D match, TRBD1 (5 bases). The CDR3 sequence is 14 residues long. The V and J ends lost 5 bases and 9 bases respectively, with 14 bases between them. Germline CDR1 is MNHNS and CDR2 is SASEGT.

This clonotype was counted between two and nine times. V usage is TRBV5-1 and J usage is TRBJ1-2, with D possibly matching TRBD1 (6 bases). Trimming cost V 0 bases and J 2 bases, with 17 bases left between them. The germline gives CDR1 SGHRS, CDR2 YFSETQ. The CDR3 runs 17 residues. CDR3 sequence: CASSLELVTGQNYGYTF. CDR3 bases: TGCGCCAGCAGCTTGGAGCTTGTGACCGGACAGAACTATGGCTACACCTTC.

This clonotype was recorded many times. The chain recombines TRBV6-1 with TRBJ1-1, with 8 bases aligning to TRBD1. This CDR3 has 14 amino acids. The germline CDR1 and CDR2 sequences are MNHNS and SASEGT. V shed 5 bases and J 4 bases; nucleotides not matched to a gene: 6. The CDR3 sequence: CASSLTGVSTEAFF. The CDR3 DNA reads TGTGCCAGCAGTTTGACAGGGGTGAGCACTGAAGCTTTCTTT.

The V and J genes are TRBV20-1 and TRBJ2-5, with TRBD2 matching over 8 bases. Germline CDR1 reads DFQATT; CDR2 reads SNEGSKA (reference sequence). The length of the CDR3 is 15 residues. V trimming: 6 bases; J trimming: 5 bases; junction bases outside the gene matches: 14. CDR3: CSAPSQTSAGETQYF. Here the CDR3 DNA reads TGCAGTGCCCCGTCTCAGACTAGCGCCGGGGAGACCCAGTACTTC.

The sample holds many counts of this clonotype. The chain couples TRBV9 to TRBJ1-1; no clear D. The CDR3 sequence is 15 residues long. Germline assignment: CDR1 SGDLS and CDR2 YYNGEE. Trimming removed 4 bases from V and 2 bases from J, with 15 bases in between. CDR3 region: CASSPRGEGNTEAFF. In DNA, the CDR3 is TGTGCCAGCAGCCCTCGTGGGGAGGGTAACACTGAAGCTTTCTTT.

The V gene is TRBV19, the J gene TRBJ2-7; 8 bases match TRBD1. Germline lookup yields CDR1 LNHDA and CDR2 SQIVND (reference sequence). J lost 2 bases, V lost 5 bases, and 8 bases had no gene match. This CDR3 contains 15 residues. The CDR3 bases are TGTGCCAGTAGTGATTCCGGGACAGGCGCCTACGAGCAGTACTTC. Encoded protein: CASSDSGTGAYEQYF.

By sample share, this clonotype is medium-sized (0.01 to 0.1%). The rearrangement uses TRBV7-9 and TRBJ1-3; no firm D call. Per germline, CDR1 SEHNR and CDR2 FQNEAQ (reference sequence). This CDR3 region has 15 residues. V lost 4 bases and J 0 bases, leaving 10 bases between the germline ends. The CDR3 nucleotides read TGTGCCAGCAGCTCATCAGGTCCCTCTGGAAACACCATATATTTT. It yields the protein CASSSSGPSGNTIYF.

This chain joins TRBV2 and TRBJ2-3; D perhaps matches TRBD1 (5 bases). Per germline, CDR1 SNHLY and CDR2 FYNNEI. Trimming left V 1 base short and J 4 bases short, with 12 bases between. The length of the CDR3 is 15 residues. In DNA, the CDR3 is TGTGCCAGCAGTGAAGAGGGAACAGGCGCAGATACGCAGTATTTT. Translated, it gives CASSEEGTGADTQYF.

This clonotype was observed many times. The V and J genes are TRBV7-2 and TRBJ1-2; D is unclear. The V gene's germline CDR1 is SGHTA and CDR2 FQGNSA. V was shortened by 4 bases and J by 3 bases, with 9 bases between the two germline ends. The CDR3 length is 13 residues. CDR3 region: CASSWSSDYGYTF. The CDR3, as DNA: TGTGCCAGCAGCTGGAGTTCCGACTATGGCTACACCTTC.

This clonotype was counted ten times or more. V is TRBV7-6 and J is TRBJ1-2; D may be TRBD1 (5 bases). V was cut by 2 bases and J by 4 bases, with 14 bases left in between. This CDR3 is 15 amino acids long. The germline V gene has CDR1 SGHVS and CDR2 FNYEAQ. The DNA for the CDR3 is TGTGCCAGCAGCTTAAGGCCGGGCCAGGGCTATGGCTACACCTTC. Translating gives CASSLRPGQGYGYTF.

This clonotype was detected ten times or more. This chain joins TRBV6-1 and TRBJ1-2, with no clear D. The germline gives CDR1 MNHNS, CDR2 SASEGT. This CDR3 spans 12 amino acids. Trimming left V 4 bases short and J 6 bases short, with 9 bases between. The chain's CDR3 is CASSVQPDGYTF. The CDR3 coding sequence is TGTGCCAGCAGTGTCCAGCCGGATGGCTACACCTTC.

This clonotype was detected ten times or more. The rearrangement links TRBV6-1 to TRBJ1-2; D unresolved. The CDR3 is 11 residues long. V was clipped by 5 bases and J by 7 bases, with 8 bases between them. Germline CDR1 reads MNHNS; CDR2 reads SASEGT. The CDR3 is CASSLGSGYTF. The CDR3, as DNA: TGTGCCAGCAGTTTGGGTTCTGGCTACACCTTC.

This clonotype was detected ten times or more. J is TRBJ2-1 and V is TRBV15, with 7 bases aligning to TRBD2. The trim removed 1 base at V and 0 bases at J, leaving 9 bases unmatched. CDR1 is LNHNV and CDR2 is YYDKDF in the germline V gene (reference sequence). The CDR3 sequence is 18 residues long. The CDR3 loop reads CATSRASIAGHSYNEQFF. For the CDR3, the DNA is TGTGCCACCAGCAGAGCCTCGATAGCGGGCCACTCCTACAATGAGCAGTTCTTC. Full variable domain (rest looked up from reference TRBV15 and TRBJ2-1): DAMVIQNPRYQVTQFGKPVTLSCSQTLNHNVMYWYQQKSSQAPKLLFHYYDKDFNNEADTPDNFQSRRPNTSFCFLDIRSPGLGDTAMYLCATSRASIAGHSYNEQFFGPGTRLTVL.

This clonotype was counted at least ten times. V gene TRBV20-1 combines with J gene TRBJ2-7, with 7 bases fitting TRBD1. The V gene's germline CDR1 is DFQATT and CDR2 SNEGSKA (reference sequence). Trimming took 6 bases from V and 4 from J; bases not matched to a gene: 18. There are 16 residues in the CDR3. This CDR3 reads CSANPRQGRASYEQYF. Written as DNA, the CDR3 is TGCAGTGCCAATCCCCGACAGGGAAGGGCCTCTTACGAGCAGTACTTC.

This clonotype was counted between two and nine times. The chain has TRBV4-1 and TRBJ1-6; D gene ambiguous. V gave up 0 bases and J gave up 8 bases, with 5 bases separating them. This CDR3 is 13 amino acids long. CDR1 and CDR2 (germline): MGHRA, YSYEKL. CDR3 in amino acids: CASSQDRDSPLHF. The CDR3 nucleotides are TGCGCCAGCAGCCAAGATCGGGATTCACCCCTCCACTTT.

This clonotype came up once. This rearrangement joins TRBV16 to TRBJ1-1; possibly TRBD1 for D (6 bases). Trimming removed 2 bases at V and 4 bases at J, with 20 bases between. Germline loops: CDR1 KGHSY, CDR2 FQNENV. This CDR3 contains 17 residues. CDR3 loop: CASSQRKSRGQGTEAFF. In nucleotides, the CDR3 is TGTGCCAGCAGCCAAAGGAAGTCCAGGGGTCAAGGCACTGAAGCTTTCTTT.